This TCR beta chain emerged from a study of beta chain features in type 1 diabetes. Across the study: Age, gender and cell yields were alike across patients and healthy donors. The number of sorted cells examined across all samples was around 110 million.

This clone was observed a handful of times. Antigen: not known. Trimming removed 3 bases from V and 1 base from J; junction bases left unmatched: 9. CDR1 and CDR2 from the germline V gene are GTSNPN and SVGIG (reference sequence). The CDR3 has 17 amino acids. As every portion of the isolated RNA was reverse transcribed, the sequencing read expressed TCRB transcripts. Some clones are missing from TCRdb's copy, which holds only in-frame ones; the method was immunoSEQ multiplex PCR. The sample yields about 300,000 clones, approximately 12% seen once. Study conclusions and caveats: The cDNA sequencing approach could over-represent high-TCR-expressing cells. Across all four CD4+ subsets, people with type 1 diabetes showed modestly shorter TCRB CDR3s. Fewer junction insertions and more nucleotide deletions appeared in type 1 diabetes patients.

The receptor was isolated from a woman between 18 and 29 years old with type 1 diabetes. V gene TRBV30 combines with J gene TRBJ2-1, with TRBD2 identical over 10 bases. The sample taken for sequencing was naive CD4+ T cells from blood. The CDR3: CAWRSKSGRGSYNEQFF. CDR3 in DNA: TGTGCCTGGAGATCGAAAAGCGGGAGGGGATCCTACAATGAGCAGTTCTTC.